The subject of this entry is one T cell receptor beta chain. Original data processing: From reference gene primer amplification, estimates of nucleated cell counts were derived. Data came from immunoSEQ multiplex PCR; TCRdb stores just in-frame clones and leaves some out. The V and J calls and clone size come from that table; D and trimming were worked out from the DNA. The sample lists 150,000 to 200,000 clones, roughly nine tenths occurring once. The source of the sample is a study of blood T cell repertoires in COVID-19. Study-level information: The samples span acute and convalescent COVID-19 from the United States, Italy and Spain. PBMCs, B-cell-depleted T cells, or T cells were the source of the cDNA or gDNA that made up the material.

The length of the CDR3 is 13 residues. Germline V gene sequence: CDR1 SGHKS, CDR2 YYEKEE (reference sequence). V was cut by 2 bases and J by 10 bases, with 15 bases left in between. The chain joins TRBV5-5 to TRBJ1-2, with D possibly TRBD1 on 5 matching bases. The sequenced sample was peripheral blood. This sequence was found in a human donor in a cohort sampled during active COVID-19. The DNA of the CDR3 is TGTGCCAGCAGCTTTCAGGGTTCCCATGACTACACCTTC. Translating it yields CASSFQGSHDYTF.